This TCR beta chain was identified in a study of blood T cell repertoires in COVID-19. Study summary: Sites across the United States, Italy and Spain contributed samples from acute and convalescent COVID-19.

Some clones are missing from TCRdb's copy, which holds only in-frame ones; the method was immunoSEQ multiplex PCR. There are 80,000 to 90,000 clones in the sample; 80% to 90% occur only once, and 0.95% to 1.5% lies in the top ten. Germline CDR1 LNHNV, CDR2 YYDKDF (reference sequence). The ends were cut back, 3 bases at V and 12 bases at J, with 12 bases in the middle. The CDR3 runs to 12 residues. The chain joins TRBV15 to TRBJ2-1; tentative D call: TRBD2 (5 bases). The sequence was obtained from a man aged 80 or over with active or convalescent COVID-19. The sample consisted of peripheral blood. As DNA, the CDR3 is TGTGCCACCAGCAGTCCTCCGGGGTTGCAGTTCTTC. This gives the protein CATSSPPGLQFF.